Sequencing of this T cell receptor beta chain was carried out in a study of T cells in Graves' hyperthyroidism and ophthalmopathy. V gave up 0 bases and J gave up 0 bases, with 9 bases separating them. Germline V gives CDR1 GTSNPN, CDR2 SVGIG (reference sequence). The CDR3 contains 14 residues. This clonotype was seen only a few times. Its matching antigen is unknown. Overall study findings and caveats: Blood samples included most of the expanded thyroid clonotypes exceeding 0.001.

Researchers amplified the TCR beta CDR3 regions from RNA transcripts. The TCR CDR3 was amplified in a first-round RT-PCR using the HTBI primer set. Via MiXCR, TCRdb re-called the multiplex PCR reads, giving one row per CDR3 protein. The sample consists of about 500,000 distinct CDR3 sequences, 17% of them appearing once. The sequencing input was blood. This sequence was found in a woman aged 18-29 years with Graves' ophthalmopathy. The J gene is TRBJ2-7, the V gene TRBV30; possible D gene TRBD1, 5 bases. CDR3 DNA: TGTGCCTGGAGTGTACGTGACAGCTCCTACGAGCAGTACTTC. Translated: CAWSVRDSSYEQYF. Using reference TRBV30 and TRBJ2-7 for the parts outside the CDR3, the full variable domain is SQTIHQWPATLVQPVGSPLSLECTVEGTSNPNLYWYRQAAGRGLQLLFYSVGIGQISSEVPQNLSASRPQDRQFILSSKKLLLSDSGFYLCAWSVRDSSYEQYFGPGTRLTVT.